Listed below are T cell receptor beta chains from one sample, sequenced in a study of beta chain features in type 1 diabetes. Profiled with immunoSEQ multiplex PCR; TCRdb holds only in-frame clones, not every one. This table holds under 450,000 clones, roughly 16% found once. The sample was naive CD4+ T cells from blood. The receptors shown here come from a woman aged 18-35 years in good health. The CDR3 runs from the conserved cysteine through the conserved F or W. Fields, in order: J gene, D gene, V gene, CDR3 protein. A D gene is named only where the DNA matches it firmly.

TRBJ2-1	TRBD1	TRBV4-1	CASSHVGRDRNNEQFF
TRBJ2-1	.	TRBV5-1	CASAARDLSSYNEQFF
TRBJ2-7	.	TRBV29-1	CSVEAGFDYEQYF
TRBJ1-2	.	TRBV2	CASSADSLYGYTF
TRBJ2-3	TRBD2	TRBV7-2	CASSRGTSGSYYTDTQYF
TRBJ2-1	TRBD2	TRBV5-1	CASSLASGSYNEQFF
TRBJ1-2	.	TRBV30	CAWSTLKTANYGYTF
TRBJ1-5	TRBD1	TRBV7-9	CASSGDRAPKPQHF
TRBJ1-2	.	TRBV29-1	CSVLTDVDGYTF
TRBJ2-3	.	TRBV29-1	CSPNIPPLGRPFTDTQYF
TRBJ2-3	.	TRBV9	CASSVVGTSTDTQYF
TRBJ2-1	.	TRBV5-6	CASSQMGSGFSYNEQFF
TRBJ1-1	.	TRBV18	CASSPARGSDTEAFF
TRBJ2-7	TRBD1	TRBV7-2	CASSLAGGRGTYEQYF
TRBJ1-5	.	TRBV7-2	CASSRTENQPQHF
TRBJ2-1	.	TRBV29-1	CSVERTYNEQFF
TRBJ2-3	.	TRBV18	CASSHYRATSTDTQYF
TRBJ2-5	.	TRBV18	CASSPLQETQYF
TRBJ2-7	.	TRBV2	CASRTGQSYEQYF
TRBJ2-1	TRBD2	TRBV9	CASSGNMLLAGEGGQFF
TRBJ2-5	TRBD1	TRBV7-2	CASSRDRGRVETQYF
TRBJ2-4	.	TRBV15	CATSRDPAGPKNIQYF
TRBJ2-2	TRBD1	TRBV25-1	CASSETYWTGNTGELFF
TRBJ2-7	.	TRBV7-2	CASSLGFNYEQYF
TRBJ1-2	TRBD1	TRBV7-9	CASSSGTGNYGYTF
TRBJ2-7	.	TRBV10-3	CAIKGRGDEQYF
TRBJ2-2	TRBD1	TRBV29-1	CSVRRTGNTGELFF